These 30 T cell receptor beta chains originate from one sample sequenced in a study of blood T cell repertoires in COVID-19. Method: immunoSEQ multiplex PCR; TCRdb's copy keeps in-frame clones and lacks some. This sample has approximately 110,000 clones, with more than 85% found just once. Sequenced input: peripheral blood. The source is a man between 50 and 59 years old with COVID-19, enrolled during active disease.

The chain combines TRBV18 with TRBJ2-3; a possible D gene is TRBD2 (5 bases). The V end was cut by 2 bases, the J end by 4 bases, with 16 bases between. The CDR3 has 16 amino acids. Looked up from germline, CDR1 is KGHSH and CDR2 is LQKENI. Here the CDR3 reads CASSPFAGELADTQYF. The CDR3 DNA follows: TGTGCCAGCTCACCATTTGCCGGGGAGTTGGCAGATACGCAGTATTTT.

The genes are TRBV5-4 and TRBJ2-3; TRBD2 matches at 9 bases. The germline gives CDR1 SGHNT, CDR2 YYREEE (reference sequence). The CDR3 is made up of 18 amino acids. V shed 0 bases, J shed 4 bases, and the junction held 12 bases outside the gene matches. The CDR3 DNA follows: TGTGCCAGCAGCTTGGGGGGATGGGGAGCGGGAGGTTCAGATACGCAGTATTTT. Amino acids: CASSLGGWGAGGSDTQYF. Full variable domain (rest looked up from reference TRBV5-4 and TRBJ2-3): ETGVTQSPTHLIKTRGQQVTLRCSSQSGHNTVSWYQQALGQGPQFIFQYYREEENGRGNFPPRFSGLQFPNYSSELNVNALELDDSALYLCASSLGGWGAGGSDTQYFGPGTRLTVL.

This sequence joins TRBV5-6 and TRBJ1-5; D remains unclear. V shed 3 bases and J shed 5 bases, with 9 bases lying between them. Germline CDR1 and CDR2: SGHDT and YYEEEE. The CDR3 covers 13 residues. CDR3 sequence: CASSSGAYQPQHF. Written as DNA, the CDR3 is TGTGCCAGCAGCTCGGGAGCCTATCAGCCCCAGCATTTT.

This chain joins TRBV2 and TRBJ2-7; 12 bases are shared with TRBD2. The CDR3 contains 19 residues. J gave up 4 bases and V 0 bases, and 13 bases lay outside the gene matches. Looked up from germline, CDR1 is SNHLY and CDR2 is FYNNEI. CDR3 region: CASSEALLGRLAGVYEQYV. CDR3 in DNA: TGTGCCAGCAGTGAAGCGCTTCTGGGTAGACTAGCGGGAGTATACGAGCAGTACGTC.

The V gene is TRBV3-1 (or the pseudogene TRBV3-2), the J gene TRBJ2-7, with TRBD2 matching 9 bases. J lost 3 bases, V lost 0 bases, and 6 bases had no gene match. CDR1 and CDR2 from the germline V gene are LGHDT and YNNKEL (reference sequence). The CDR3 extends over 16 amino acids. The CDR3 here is CASSQEAAGGGYEQYF. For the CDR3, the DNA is TGTGCCAGCAGCCAAGAGGCAGCGGGAGGTGGCTACGAGCAGTACTTC.

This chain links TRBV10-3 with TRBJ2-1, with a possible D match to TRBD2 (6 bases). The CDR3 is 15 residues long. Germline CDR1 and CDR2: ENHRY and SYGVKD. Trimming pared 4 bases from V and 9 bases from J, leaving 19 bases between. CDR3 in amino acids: CAISGDHDTEGEQFF. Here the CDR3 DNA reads TGTGCCATCAGTGGGGATCATGATACGGAGGGTGAGCAGTTCTTC.

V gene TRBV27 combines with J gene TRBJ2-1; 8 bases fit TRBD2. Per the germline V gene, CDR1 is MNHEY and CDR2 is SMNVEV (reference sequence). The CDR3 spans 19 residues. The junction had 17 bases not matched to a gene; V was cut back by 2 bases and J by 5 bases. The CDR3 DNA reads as TGTGCCAGCAGTTTAGGCGTATTAGCGGGAATGAGGTCGGACAATGAGCAGTTCTTC. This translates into CASSLGVLAGMRSDNEQFF.

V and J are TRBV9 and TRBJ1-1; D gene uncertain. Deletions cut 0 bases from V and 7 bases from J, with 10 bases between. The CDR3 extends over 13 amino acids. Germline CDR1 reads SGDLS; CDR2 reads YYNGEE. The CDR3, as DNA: TGTGCCAGCAGCGTAGATGAGGGCGGTGAAGCTTTCTTT. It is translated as CASSVDEGGEAFF.

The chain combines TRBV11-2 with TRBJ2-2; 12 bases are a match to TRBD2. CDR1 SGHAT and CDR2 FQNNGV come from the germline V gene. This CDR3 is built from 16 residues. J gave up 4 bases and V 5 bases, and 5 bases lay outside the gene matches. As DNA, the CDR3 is TGTGCCAGCAGCGGACTAGCGGGGTCGATCACCGGGGAGCTGTTTTTT. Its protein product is CASSGLAGSITGELFF.

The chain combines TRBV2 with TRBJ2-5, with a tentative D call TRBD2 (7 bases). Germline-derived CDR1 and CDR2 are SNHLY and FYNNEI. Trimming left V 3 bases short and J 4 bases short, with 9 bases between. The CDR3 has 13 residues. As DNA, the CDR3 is TGTGCCAGCAGTGACGGGGGGCGAGAGACCCAGTACTTC. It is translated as CASSDGGRETQYF.

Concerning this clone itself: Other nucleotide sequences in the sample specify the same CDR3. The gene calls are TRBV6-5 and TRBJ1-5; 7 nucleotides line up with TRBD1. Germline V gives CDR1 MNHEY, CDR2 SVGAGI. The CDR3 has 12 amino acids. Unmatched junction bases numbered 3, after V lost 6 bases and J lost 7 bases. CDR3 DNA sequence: TGTGCCAGCAGGACAGGGAACCAGCCCCAGCATTTT. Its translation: CASRTGNQPQHF.

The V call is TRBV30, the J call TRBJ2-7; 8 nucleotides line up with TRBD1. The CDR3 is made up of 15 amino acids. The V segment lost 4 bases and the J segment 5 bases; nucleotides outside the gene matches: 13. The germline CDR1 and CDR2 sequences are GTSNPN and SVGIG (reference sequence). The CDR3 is CAWNMLDRGGDEQYV. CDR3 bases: TGTGCCTGGAACATGCTAGACAGGGGAGGCGACGAGCAGTACGTC.

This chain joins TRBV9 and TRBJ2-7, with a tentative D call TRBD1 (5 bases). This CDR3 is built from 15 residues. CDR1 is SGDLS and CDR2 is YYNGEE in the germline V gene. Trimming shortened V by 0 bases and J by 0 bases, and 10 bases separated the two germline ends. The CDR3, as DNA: TGTGCCAGCAGCGTAGGGATAGGGGACTCCTACGAGCAGTACTTC. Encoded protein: CASSVGIGDSYEQYF. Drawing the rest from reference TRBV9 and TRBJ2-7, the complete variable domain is DSGVTQTPKHLITATGQRVTLRCSPRSGDLSVYWYQQSLDQGLQFLIQYYNGEERAKGNILERFSAQQFPDLHSELNLSSLELGDSALYFCASSVGIGDSYEQYFGPGTRLTVT.

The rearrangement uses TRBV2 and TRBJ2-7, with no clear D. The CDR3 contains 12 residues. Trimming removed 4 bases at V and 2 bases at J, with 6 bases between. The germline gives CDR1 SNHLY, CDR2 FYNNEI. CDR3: CASSALAYEQYV. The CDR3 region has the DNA TGTGCCAGCAGTGCTCTAGCCTACGAGCAGTACGTC.

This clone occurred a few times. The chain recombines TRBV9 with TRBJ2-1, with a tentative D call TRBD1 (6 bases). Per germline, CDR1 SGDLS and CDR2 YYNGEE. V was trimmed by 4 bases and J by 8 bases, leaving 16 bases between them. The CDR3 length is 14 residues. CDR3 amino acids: CASSPIQGSYEQFF. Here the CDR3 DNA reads TGTGCCAGCAGCCCCATCCAGGGGTCGTATGAGCAGTTCTTC.

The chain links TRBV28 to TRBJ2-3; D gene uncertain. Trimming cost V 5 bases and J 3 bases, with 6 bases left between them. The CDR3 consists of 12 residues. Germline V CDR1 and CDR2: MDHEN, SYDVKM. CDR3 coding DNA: TGTGCCAGCAGTACGCAGACAGATACGCAGTATTTT. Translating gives CASSTQTDTQYF.

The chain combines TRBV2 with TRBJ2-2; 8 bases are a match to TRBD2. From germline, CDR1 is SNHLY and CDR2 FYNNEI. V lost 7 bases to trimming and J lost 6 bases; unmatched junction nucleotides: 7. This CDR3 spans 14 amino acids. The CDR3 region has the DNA TGTGCCAGCATATCAGCGGGAGTGGCCGGGGAGCTGTTTTTT. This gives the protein CASISAGVAGELFF.

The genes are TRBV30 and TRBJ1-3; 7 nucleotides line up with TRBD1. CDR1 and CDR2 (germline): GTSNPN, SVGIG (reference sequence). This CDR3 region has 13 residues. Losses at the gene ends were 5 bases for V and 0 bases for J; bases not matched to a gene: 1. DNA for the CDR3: TGTGCCTGGGGACAGGACTCTGGAAACACCATATATTTT. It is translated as CAWGQDSGNTIYF.

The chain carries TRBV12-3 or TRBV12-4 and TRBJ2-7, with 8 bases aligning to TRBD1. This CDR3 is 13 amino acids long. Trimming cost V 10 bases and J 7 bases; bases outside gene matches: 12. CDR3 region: CATNTGQGSEQYF. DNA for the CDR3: TGTGCCACCAATACCGGACAGGGTAGTGAGCAGTACTTC.

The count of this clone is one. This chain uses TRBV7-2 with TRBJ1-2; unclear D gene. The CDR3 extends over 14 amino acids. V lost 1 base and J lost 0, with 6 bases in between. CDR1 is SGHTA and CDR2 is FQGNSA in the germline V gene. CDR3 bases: TGTGCCAGCAGCTTAGGCGGGACTAACTATGGCTACACCTTC. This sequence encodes CASSLGGTNYGYTF.

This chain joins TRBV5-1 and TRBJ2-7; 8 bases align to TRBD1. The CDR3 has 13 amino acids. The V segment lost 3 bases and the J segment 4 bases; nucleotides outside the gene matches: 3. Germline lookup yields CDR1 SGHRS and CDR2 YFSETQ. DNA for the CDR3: TGCGCCAGCAGCTCAACAGGGGGATACGAGCAGTACTTC. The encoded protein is CASSSTGGYEQYF. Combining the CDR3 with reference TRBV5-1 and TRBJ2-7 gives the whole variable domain KAGVTQTPRYLIKTRGQQVTLSCSPISGHRSVSWYQQTPGQGLQFLFEYFSETQRNKGNFPGRFSGRQFSNSRSEMNVSTLELGDSALYLCASSSTGGYEQYFGPGTRLTVT.

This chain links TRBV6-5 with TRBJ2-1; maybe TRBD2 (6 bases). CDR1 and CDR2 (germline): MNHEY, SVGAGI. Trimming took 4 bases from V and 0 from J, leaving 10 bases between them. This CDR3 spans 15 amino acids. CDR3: CASSSPSASYNEQFF. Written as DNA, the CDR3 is TGTGCCAGCAGTTCCCCTAGCGCCTCCTACAATGAGCAGTTCTTC.

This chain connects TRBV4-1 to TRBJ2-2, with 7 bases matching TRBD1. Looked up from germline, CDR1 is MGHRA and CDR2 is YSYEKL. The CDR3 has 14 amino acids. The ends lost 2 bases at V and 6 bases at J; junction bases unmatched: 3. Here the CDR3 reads CASSQLTGSGELFF. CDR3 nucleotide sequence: TGCGCCAGCAGCCAATTGACAGGGTCCGGGGAGCTGTTTTTT.

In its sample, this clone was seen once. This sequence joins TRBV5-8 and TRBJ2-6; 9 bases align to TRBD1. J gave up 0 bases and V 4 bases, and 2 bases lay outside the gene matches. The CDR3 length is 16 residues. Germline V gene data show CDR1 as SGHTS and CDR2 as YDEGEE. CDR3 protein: CASSRGQGSGANVLTF. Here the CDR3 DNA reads TGTGCCAGCAGCCGGGGACAGGGCTCTGGGGCCAACGTCCTGACTTTC. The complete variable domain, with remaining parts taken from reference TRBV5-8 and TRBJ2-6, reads EAGVTQSPTHLIKTRGQQATLRCSPISGHTSVYWYQQALGLGLQFLLWYDEGEERNRGNFPPRFSGRQFPNYSSELNVNALELEDSALYLCASSRGQGSGANVLTFGAGSRLTVL.

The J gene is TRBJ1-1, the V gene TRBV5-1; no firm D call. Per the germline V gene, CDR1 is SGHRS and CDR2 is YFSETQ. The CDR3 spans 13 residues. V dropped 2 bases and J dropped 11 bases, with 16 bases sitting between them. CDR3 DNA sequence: TGCGCCAGCAGCTTTGGCGTTGGGCGTGATGCTTTCTTT. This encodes CASSFGVGRDAFF.

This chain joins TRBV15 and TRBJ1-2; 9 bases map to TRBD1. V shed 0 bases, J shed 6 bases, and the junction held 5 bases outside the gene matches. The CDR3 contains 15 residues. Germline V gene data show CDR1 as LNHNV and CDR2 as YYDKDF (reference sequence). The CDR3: CATSRETGGANGYTF. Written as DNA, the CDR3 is TGTGCCACCAGCAGAGAAACAGGGGGCGCAAATGGCTACACCTTC.

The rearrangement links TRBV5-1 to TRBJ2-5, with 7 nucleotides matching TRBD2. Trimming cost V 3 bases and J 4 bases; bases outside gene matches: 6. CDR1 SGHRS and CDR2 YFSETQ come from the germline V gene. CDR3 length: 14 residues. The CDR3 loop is CASSWGGAGETQYF. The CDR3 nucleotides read TGCGCCAGCAGCTGGGGGGGAGCGGGAGAGACCCAGTACTTC. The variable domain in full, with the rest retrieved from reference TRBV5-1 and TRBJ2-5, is KAGVTQTPRYLIKTRGQQVTLSCSPISGHRSVSWYQQTPGQGLQFLFEYFSETQRNKGNFPGRFSGRQFSNSRSEMNVSTLELGDSALYLCASSWGGAGETQYFGPGTRLLVL.

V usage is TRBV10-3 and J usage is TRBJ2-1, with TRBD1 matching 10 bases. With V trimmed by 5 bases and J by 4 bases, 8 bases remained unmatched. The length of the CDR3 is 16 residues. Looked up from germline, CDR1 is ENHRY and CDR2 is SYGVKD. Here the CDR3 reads CAISQGQGRDYNEQFF. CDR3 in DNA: TGTGCCATCAGTCAGGGACAGGGGAGGGATTACAATGAGCAGTTCTTC.

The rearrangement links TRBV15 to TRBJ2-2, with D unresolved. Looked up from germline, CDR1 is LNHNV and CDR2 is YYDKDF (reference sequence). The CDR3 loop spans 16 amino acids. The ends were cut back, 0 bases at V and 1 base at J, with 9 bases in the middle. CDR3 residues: CATSRDGPGNTGELFF. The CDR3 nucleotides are TGTGCCACCAGCAGAGATGGGCCAGGGAACACCGGGGAGCTGTTTTTT.

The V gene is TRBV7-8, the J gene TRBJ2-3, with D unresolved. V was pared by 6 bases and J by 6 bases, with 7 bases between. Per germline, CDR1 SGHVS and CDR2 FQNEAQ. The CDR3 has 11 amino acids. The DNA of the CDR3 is TGTGCCAGCAGGGTCGGGGATACGCAGTATTTT. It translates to CASRVGDTQYF. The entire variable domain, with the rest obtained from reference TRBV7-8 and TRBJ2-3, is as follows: GAGVSQSPRYKVAKRGQDVALRCDPISGHVSLFWYQQALGQGPEFLTYFQNEAQLDKSGLPSDRFFAERPEGSVSTLKIQRTQQEDSAVYLCASRVGDTQYFGPGTRLTVL.